This record looks at one TCR beta chain sequence and its context. The specificity of this receptor is unknown. It has no much larger one-base neighbor in the sample; base qualities were not kept. These data originate in a study of blood T cell repertoires in COVID-19 (dated by TCRdb to 2018 to 2021). With regard to the full study: Collaborator samples came from the United States, Italy and Spain and covered acute and convalescent phases of COVID-19. The material from the prospective study consisted of cDNA or gDNA derived from T cells, B-cell-depleted T cells, or PBMCs. Deeply sampled blood TCRbeta repertoires from subjects exposed to, actively infected with, or recovered from COVID-19 were included in the dataset. The repertoires were made available in a free public database intended to serve as a resource for research on the immune response to SARS-CoV-2. The samples were drawn from two sources: the first 160 participants of the ongoing ImmuneRACE study, and 1,000 to 1,500 subjects contributed by 6 global collaborators. A de-identified subject ID, COVID-19 status, age in years and sex were almost always included in the sample metadata. Where available, HLA class I and class II types were obtained from metadata supplied by the sample provider rather than from assay-based typing.

TCRbeta CDR3 regions were amplified from genomic DNA using the immunoSEQ Assay, a bias-controlled multiplex PCR. For the original study's pipeline: The number of nucleated cells in each sample was estimated by amplification of reference gene primers within the assay. To quantify the absolute abundance of each unique TCRbeta CDR3 rearrangement, sequence reads were collapsed and filtered. For each sample, productive Simpson clonality was calculated by taking the square root of Simpson's diversity index across productive rearrangements. TCRdb took over this immuneACCESS table, retaining in-frame rearrangements with V and J assigned. Such tables are incomplete; in checked studies, under half of the missing clones stem from an unresolved V gene, and the remainder is unexplained. The V and J calls and clone size were taken over from that table, and D and trimming were inferred from the DNA. The sample data list about 190,000 clones, and more than 75% of these were observed just once. The ten largest clones capture 0.85% to 0.95% of the sample.

A second Seattle source provided samples from volunteer blood donors who had recovered from COVID-19. The collaborating institutions used their own protocols to collect whole blood in K2EDTA tubes. For TCRbeta analysis, collaborators shipped samples in one of three forms: frozen whole blood, isolated PBMCs, or DNA extracted from either of those sample types. The paper's findings and limits, for the study overall: The quantity of clinical and demographic metadata differed by source and by participant and was supplied without curation.

The trim is 1 base for V and 4 bases for J, with a gap of 13 bases between the germline ends. Including cysteine and phenylalanine, the CDR3 has 15 amino acids. The only DNA kept is the CDR3, 45 bases in frame from the first base. CDR1 and CDR2, looked up from the germline V gene, are LGHNA and YNFKEQ. Sequencing was performed on peripheral blood. The TCR comes from a woman between 18 and 29 years old who had recovered from COVID-19. The chain was built from TRBV4-2 and TRBJ2-5, and TRBD2 may be the D gene, going by 6 matching bases. The DNA sequence is as follows: TGTGCCAGCAGCCAAGGGAATAGCGGACCAGAGACCCAGTACTTC. It is translated as CASSQGNSGPETQYF.